These 31 T cell receptor beta chains were sequenced from one sample in a study of blood T cell repertoires in COVID-19. Sequencing was performed with immunoSEQ multiplex PCR; in TCRdb, only in-frame clones are kept and a portion is missing. This table has roughly 68,000 clones, less than 95% appearing once. The material sequenced was peripheral blood. These receptors were collected from a middle-aged man with COVID-19, enrolled during active disease.

V usage is TRBV2 and J usage is TRBJ2-3; the D is unclear. Trimming removed 4 bases at V and 6 bases at J, with 8 bases between. Germline V gene sequence: CDR1 SNHLY, CDR2 FYNNEI. The CDR3 has 12 residues. The CDR3 DNA reads TGTGCCAGCAGTGTGAGCGAGGATACGCAGTATTTT. Its translation: CASSVSEDTQYF.

As DNA, the CDR3 is TGTGCCAGCAGTCGACAGGGGGTCAACTCACCCCTCCACTTT. This gives the protein CASSRQGVNSPLHF. The gene calls are TRBV6-5 and TRBJ1-6, with TRBD1 identical over 9 bases. This CDR3 is built from 14 residues. Germline-derived CDR1 and CDR2 are MNHEY and SVGAGI. After removal of 5 bases from V and 10 bases from J, the junction contained 6 bases not matched to a gene.

This clone was seen a handful of times. CDR3 residues: CATSPNPGQGYEQYF. The CDR3 nucleotides read TGTGCCACCAGCCCCAATCCGGGACAGGGTTACGAGCAGTACTTC. J is TRBJ2-7 and V is TRBV15; 9 bases agree with TRBD1. Trimming cost V 5 bases and J 4 bases; bases outside gene matches: 9. Germline V gives CDR1 LNHNV, CDR2 YYDKDF (reference sequence). The CDR3 contains 15 residues.

The chain employs TRBV6-2 or TRBV6-3 and TRBJ2-6; TRBD1 agrees at 11 bases. The germline V gene has CDR1 MNHEY and CDR2 SVGEGT. This CDR3 is 19 amino acids long. V was pared by 2 bases and J by 1 base, with 7 bases of the junction left unmatched. The CDR3 loop reads CASSYPSGQGASGANVLTF. The CDR3 bases are TGTGCCAGCAGTTACCCCTCAGGACAGGGGGCGTCTGGGGCCAACGTCCTGACTTTC.

This sequence joins TRBV5-1 and TRBJ2-2, with a tentative D call TRBD2 (5 bases). Between the trimmed V and J ends, which lost 2 bases and 2 bases, there was a span of 10 bases. This CDR3 comprises 15 residues. Looked up from germline, CDR1 is SGHRS and CDR2 is YFSETQ. The CDR3 loop reads CASSLLDSNTGELFF. CDR3 DNA: TGCGCCAGCAGCTTATTGGACTCTAACACCGGGGAGCTGTTTTTT.

V and J are TRBV7-7 and TRBJ2-2; no firm D call. The CDR3 is 15 amino acids. Germline V CDR1 and CDR2: SSHAT, FNYEAQ (reference sequence). Trimming removed 5 bases from V and 2 bases from J, with 12 bases in between. The CDR3 protein is CASSPTLGNTGELFF. The CDR3 DNA sequence: TGTGCCAGCAGCCCTACACTGGGCAACACCGGGGAGCTGTTTTTT. Based on the CDR3 plus reference TRBV7-7 and TRBJ2-2, the full variable domain is GAGVSQSPRYKVTKRGQDVTLRCDPISSHATLYWYQQALGQGPEFLTYFNYEAQPDKSGLPSDRFSAERPEGSISTLTIQRTEQRDSAMYRCASSPTLGNTGELFFGEGSRLTVL.

The V call is TRBV30, the J call TRBJ1-1, with unresolved D. V was cut by 0 bases and J by 1 base, with 9 bases left in between. The length of the CDR3 is 14 residues. Per the germline V gene, CDR1 is GTSNPN and CDR2 is SVGIG (reference sequence). The CDR3 reads CAWSVGLGNTEAFF. The DNA for the CDR3 is TGTGCCTGGAGTGTAGGACTGGGGAACACTGAAGCTTTCTTT.

The chain carries TRBV6-5 and TRBJ2-3; 12 bases are shared with TRBD2. The CDR3 is 14 residues long. Looked up from germline, CDR1 is MNHEY and CDR2 is SVGAGI. J was trimmed by 5 bases and V by 4 bases; bases with no gene match: 1. In nucleotides, the CDR3 is TGTGCCAGCAGTTCTAGCGGGAGGGTAGATACGCAGTATTTT. Its translation is CASSSSGRVDTQYF.

The chain links TRBV30 to TRBJ1-4, with D possibly matching TRBD1 (6 bases). CDR1 and CDR2 from the germline V gene are GTSNPN and SVGIG (reference sequence). The CDR3 totals 12 residues. Trimming pared 7 bases from V and 4 bases from J, leaving 10 bases between. Here the CDR3 reads CAFDRFNEKLFF. CDR3 sequence (DNA): TGTGCCTTTGACAGGTTTAATGAAAAACTGTTTTTT. Full variable domain (rest looked up from reference TRBV30 and TRBJ1-4): SQTIHQWPATLVQPVGSPLSLECTVEGTSNPNLYWYRQAAGRGLQLLFYSVGIGQISSEVPQNLSASRPQDRQFILSSKKLLLSDSGFYLCAFDRFNEKLFFGSGTQLSVL.

The rearrangement uses TRBV6-5 and TRBJ2-1; D might be TRBD2 (5 bases). This CDR3 comprises 16 residues. Trimming shortened V by 0 bases and J by 8 bases, and 17 bases separated the two germline ends. Per the germline V gene, CDR1 is MNHEY and CDR2 is SVGAGI. CDR3: CASSYSSGEAPYEQFF. Here the CDR3 DNA reads TGTGCCAGCAGTTACTCGAGCGGTGAGGCCCCCTATGAGCAGTTCTTC.

This chain joins TRBV9 and TRBJ2-3; TRBD2 aligns across 7 bases. The V gene's germline CDR1 is SGDLS and CDR2 YYNGEE. The CDR3 length is 14 residues. Losses at the gene ends were 2 bases for V and 0 bases for J; bases not matched to a gene: 0. In DNA form, the CDR3 reads TGTGCCAGCAGCGTCGGGGGGAGCACAGATACGCAGTATTTT. Residues: CASSVGGSTDTQYF.

The chain couples TRBV7-9 to TRBJ2-1; weak D call: TRBD2 (5 bases). Trimming cost V 3 bases and J 5 bases, with 8 bases left between them. This CDR3 region has 13 residues. Germline V gene data show CDR1 as SEHNR and CDR2 as FQNEAQ (reference sequence). The CDR3 DNA reads as TGTGCCAGCAGCTTCCCGGGAAACAATGAGCAGTTCTTC. It is translated as CASSFPGNNEQFF.

This chain links TRBV5-1 with TRBJ2-7; perhaps TRBD1 as D (6 bases). The ends were cut back, 1 base at V and 2 bases at J, with 10 bases in the middle. CDR3 length: 14 amino acids. The germline gives CDR1 SGHRS, CDR2 YFSETQ. The CDR3 coding sequence is TGCGCCAGCAGCTTGCCAGGGGCGCCCTACGAGCAGTACTTC. Its translation is CASSLPGAPYEQYF.

The rearrangement uses TRBV15 and TRBJ2-2; D not resolved. CDR1 is LNHNV, CDR2 YYDKDF, per germline (reference sequence). The CDR3 runs to 12 residues. Trimming removed 4 bases at V and 6 bases at J, with 6 bases between. This CDR3 reads CATSTEAGELFF. The DNA for the CDR3 is TGTGCCACCAGCACCGAGGCCGGGGAGCTGTTTTTT.

The chain employs TRBV4-1 and TRBJ2-3, with 7 bases that match TRBD1. In germline, CDR1 is MGHRA, CDR2 YSYEKL. The CDR3 covers 15 residues. After removal of 1 base from V and 9 bases from J, the junction contained 10 bases not matched to a gene. CDR3 coding DNA: TGCGCCAGCAGCCAAGGAGGGACAGTACCGGGGACGCAGTATTTT. Its translation is CASSQGGTVPGTQYF.

This chain connects TRBV3-1 (or the pseudogene TRBV3-2) to TRBJ2-7, with D possibly being TRBD1 (5 bases). This CDR3 has 14 residues. V shed 0 bases and J shed 2 bases, with 8 bases lying between them. Germline loops: CDR1 LGHDT, CDR2 YNNKEL (reference sequence). This chain's CDR3 is CASSQDLGAYEQYF. CDR3 coding DNA: TGTGCCAGCAGCCAAGATTTAGGGGCCTACGAGCAGTACTTC.

This chain joins TRBV6-5 and TRBJ1-2; 12 nucleotides line up with TRBD1. V was pared by 7 bases and J by 11 bases, with 11 bases of the junction left unmatched. Germline CDR1 and CDR2: MNHEY and SVGAGI. The CDR3 sequence is 14 residues long. The CDR3 bases are TGTGCCAGCACCCGTTGGGACAGGGGGCACCCTTACACCTTC. Its protein is CASTRWDRGHPYTF.

This chain uses TRBV5-6 with TRBJ2-1, with 8 bases matching TRBD2. Germline V CDR1 and CDR2: SGHDT, YYEEEE. The CDR3 covers 15 residues. V gave up 4 bases and J gave up 6 bases; unmatched junction bases: 9. The CDR3 here is CASSKVGLAGNEQFF. The CDR3 DNA follows: TGTGCCAGCAGCAAAGTGGGGCTAGCGGGCAATGAGCAGTTCTTC. Using reference TRBV5-6 and TRBJ2-1 for the parts outside the CDR3, the full variable domain is DAGVTQSPTHLIKTRGQQVTLRCSPKSGHDTVSWYQQALGQGPQFIFQYYEEEERQRGNFPDRFSGHQFPNYSSELNVNALLLGDSALYLCASSKVGLAGNEQFFGPGTRLTVL.

The V gene is TRBV7-6, the J gene TRBJ2-7; the D gene is possibly TRBD2 (9 bases). The CDR3 consists of 18 residues. CDR1 is SGHVS and CDR2 is FNYEAQ in the germline V gene. V was clipped by 5 bases and J by 4 bases, with 27 bases between them. CDR3 sequence reads: CASSPRGRRREGLYEQYF. CDR3 sequence (DNA): TGTGCCAGCAGCCCCAGGGGGCGCAGGCGGGAGGGCTTGTACGAGCAGTACTTC.

The chain is built from TRBV3-1 (or the pseudogene TRBV3-2) and TRBJ2-2, with D tentatively TRBD1 (5 bases). The germline gives CDR1 LGHDT, CDR2 YNNKEL (reference sequence). Trimming shortened V by 1 base and J by 5 bases, and 23 bases separated the two germline ends. CDR3 length: 19 amino acids. CDR3 protein: CASSQGQLPIYLRTGELFF. Written as DNA, the CDR3 is TGTGCCAGCAGCCAAGGACAGCTCCCGATATACCTCAGGACCGGGGAGCTGTTTTTT.

The DNA of the CDR3 is TGTGCCAGCAGCCAATATACAGGGTCCTATGGCTACACCTTC. Its protein product is CASSQYTGSYGYTF. The rearrangement links TRBV3-1 (or the pseudogene TRBV3-2) to TRBJ1-2; D perhaps matches TRBD1 (6 bases). The V end lost 2 bases, the J end lost 4 bases, and 11 bases lay between the germline ends. The CDR3 is made up of 14 amino acids. Germline V CDR1 and CDR2: LGHDT, YNNKEL (reference sequence).

This clone was seen a single time. V usage is TRBV11-2 and J usage is TRBJ1-2, with D perhaps TRBD1 (6 bases). Germline loops: CDR1 SGHAT, CDR2 FQNNGV. Trimming cost V 0 bases and J 2 bases, with 10 bases left between them. The CDR3 spans 15 residues. CDR3 sequence (DNA): TGTGCCAGCAGCTTAGATGGTACAGGGAACTATGGCTACACCTTC. The encoded protein is CASSLDGTGNYGYTF.

V and J are TRBV7-2 and TRBJ1-2, with a tentative D call TRBD1 (5 bases). Per the germline V gene, CDR1 is SGHTA and CDR2 is FQGNSA. The CDR3 length is 13 residues. With 3 bases removed from V and 8 bases from J, the gap between germline ends came to 13 bases. Written as DNA, the CDR3 is TGTGCCAGCAGCTTCGGGGGACTGAAAGGCTACACCTTC. Amino acid sequence: CASSFGGLKGYTF.

This chain joins TRBV15 and TRBJ2-7; D gene unclear. The CDR3 totals 14 residues. Deletions cut 8 bases from V and 4 bases from J, with 18 bases between. Germline values: CDR1 LNHNV, CDR2 YYDKDF (reference sequence). The CDR3, as DNA: TGTGCCACCGGTCCGACCCTTGGGCCATACGAGCAGTACTTC. Translated, it gives CATGPTLGPYEQYF.

This rearrangement joins TRBV24-1 to TRBJ2-2, with TRBD1 matching over 11 bases. The CDR3 covers 16 residues. Germline CDR1 and CDR2: KGHDR and SFDVKD. Trimming removed 10 bases from V and 7 bases from J; junction bases left unmatched: 13. CDR3 protein: CATSRPGQGGRGELFF. The CDR3 nucleotides are TGTGCCACTAGCAGACCGGGACAGGGGGGTCGCGGGGAGCTGTTTTTT.

This clone was observed a handful of times. This sequence joins TRBV5-1 and TRBJ1-2; D is unresolved. CDR1 and CDR2 from the germline V gene are SGHRS and YFSETQ. With 1 base removed from V and 4 bases from J, the gap between germline ends came to 8 bases. This CDR3 is 13 amino acids long. CDR3 coding DNA: TGCGCCAGCAGCTTGTCCGAGTCCTATGGCTACACCTTC. Translated, it gives CASSLSESYGYTF.

The chain links TRBV6-5 to TRBJ2-7; 10 bases match TRBD1. The CDR3 runs to 14 residues. The V gene's germline CDR1 is MNHEY and CDR2 SVGAGI. Losses at the gene ends were 5 bases for V and 2 bases for J; bases not matched to a gene: 3. CDR3 DNA sequence: TGTGCCAGCAGTCTAGGACAGGGGGCCTACGAGCAGTACTTC. Amino acid sequence: CASSLGQGAYEQYF.

The chain uses TRBV19 and TRBJ2-2; possible D gene TRBD1, 6 bases. The CDR3 sequence is 15 residues long. The germline CDR1 and CDR2 sequences are LNHDA and SQIVND (reference sequence). Deletions cut 4 bases from V and 6 bases from J, with 15 bases between. This chain's CDR3 is CASSTFAGAPGELFF. CDR3 nucleotides: TGTGCCAGTAGTACTTTCGCAGGGGCGCCCGGGGAGCTGTTTTTT.

The rearrangement links TRBV11-1 to TRBJ2-1; D remains ambiguous. The germline V gene has CDR1 SGHAT and CDR2 FQDESV (reference sequence). This CDR3 is 12 amino acids long. The V and J ends lost 5 bases and 8 bases respectively, with 10 bases between them. The CDR3: CASSPQSYEQFF. The CDR3 DNA follows: TGTGCCAGCAGCCCCCAGTCCTATGAGCAGTTCTTC.

This clone has a single count. This chain uses TRBV11-2 with TRBJ2-2; 8 bases match TRBD1. CDR3 size: 14 residues. V dropped 10 bases and J dropped 2; count of bases not matched to a gene: 6. Germline assignment: CDR1 SGHAT and CDR2 FQNNGV. CDR3 coding DNA: TGTGCCACTACGGGACAGGTCAACACCGGGGAGCTGTTTTTT. Its protein product is CATTGQVNTGELFF.

The V call is TRBV7-8, the J call TRBJ1-2; D is undetermined. Germline lookup yields CDR1 SGHVS and CDR2 FQNEAQ. Trimming left V 3 bases short and J 0 bases short, with 8 bases between. The CDR3 loop spans 14 amino acids. The CDR3 here is CASSFSRPNYGYTF. CDR3 nucleotides: TGTGCCAGCAGCTTTAGCAGACCTAACTATGGCTACACCTTC.